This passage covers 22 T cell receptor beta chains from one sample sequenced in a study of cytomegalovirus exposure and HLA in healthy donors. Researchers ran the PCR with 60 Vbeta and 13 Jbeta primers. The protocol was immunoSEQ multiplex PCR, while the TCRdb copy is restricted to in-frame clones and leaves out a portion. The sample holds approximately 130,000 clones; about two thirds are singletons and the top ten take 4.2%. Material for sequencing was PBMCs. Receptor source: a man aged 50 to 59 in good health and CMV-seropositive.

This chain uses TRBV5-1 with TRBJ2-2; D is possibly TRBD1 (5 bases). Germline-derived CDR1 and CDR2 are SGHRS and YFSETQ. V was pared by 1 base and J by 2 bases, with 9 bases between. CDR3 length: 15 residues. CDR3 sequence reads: CASSLTGVNTGELFF. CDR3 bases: TGCGCCAGCAGCTTGACAGGCGTCAACACCGGGGAGCTGTTTTTT.

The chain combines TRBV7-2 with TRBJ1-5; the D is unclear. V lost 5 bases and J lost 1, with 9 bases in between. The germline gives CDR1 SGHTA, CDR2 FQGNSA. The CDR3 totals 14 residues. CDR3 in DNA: TGTGCCAGCAGCCCTGGGAGAAGCAATCAGCCCCAGCATTTT. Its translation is CASSPGRSNQPQHF.

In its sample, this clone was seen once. This CDR3 is CASSLDIRKLFF. The CDR3 nucleotides read TGTGCCAGCAGCCTGGACATCCGAAAACTGTTTTTT. The V call is TRBV16, the J call TRBJ1-4, with D maybe TRBD1 (5 bases). From germline, CDR1 is KGHSY and CDR2 FQNENV. The length of the CDR3 is 12 residues. V lost 4 bases and J lost 10, with 10 bases in between.

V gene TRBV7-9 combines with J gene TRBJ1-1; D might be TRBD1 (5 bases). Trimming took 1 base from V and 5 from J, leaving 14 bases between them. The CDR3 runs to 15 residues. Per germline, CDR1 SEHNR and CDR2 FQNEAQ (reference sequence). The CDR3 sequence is CASSLVKLKGTEAFF. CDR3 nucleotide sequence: TGTGCCAGCAGCTTAGTAAAGCTAAAGGGGACTGAAGCTTTCTTT.

The CDR3 here is CASRDRGLTEAFF. The CDR3 coding sequence is TGTGCCAGCCGTGACAGGGGCCTCACTGAAGCTTTCTTT. V gene TRBV6-6 combines with J gene TRBJ1-1, with 8 bases aligning to TRBD1. The CDR3 covers 13 residues. Losses at the gene ends were 8 bases for V and 4 bases for J; bases not matched to a gene: 6. CDR1 and CDR2 (germline): MNHNY, SVGAGI (reference sequence).

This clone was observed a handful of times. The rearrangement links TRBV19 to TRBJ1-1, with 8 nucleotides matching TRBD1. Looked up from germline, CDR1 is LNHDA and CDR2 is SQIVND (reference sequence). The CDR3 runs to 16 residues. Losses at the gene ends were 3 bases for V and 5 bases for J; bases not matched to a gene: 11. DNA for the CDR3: TGTGCCAGTAGTATTAGGGCAGGGGGCGGGTATACTGAAGCTTTCTTT. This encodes CASSIRAGGGYTEAFF. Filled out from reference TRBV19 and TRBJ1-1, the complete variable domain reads DGGITQSPKYLFRKEGQNVTLSCEQNLNHDAMYWYRQDPGQGLRLIYYSQIVNDFQKGDIAEGYSVSREKKESFPLTVTSAQKNPTAFYLCASSIRAGGGYTEAFFGQGTRLTVV.

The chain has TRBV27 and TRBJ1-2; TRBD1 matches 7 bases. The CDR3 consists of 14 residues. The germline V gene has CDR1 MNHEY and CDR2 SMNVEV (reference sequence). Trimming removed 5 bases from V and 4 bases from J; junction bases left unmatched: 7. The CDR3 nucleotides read TGTGCCAGCAGTACCCGAGGGACAGCCTATGGCTACACCTTC. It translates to CASSTRGTAYGYTF.

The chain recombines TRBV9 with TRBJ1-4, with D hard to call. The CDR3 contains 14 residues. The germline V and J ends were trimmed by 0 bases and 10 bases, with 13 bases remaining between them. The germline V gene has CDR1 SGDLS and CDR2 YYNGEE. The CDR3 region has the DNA TGTGCCAGCAGCGTAGAACCTCGGGGAGGAAAACTGTTTTTT. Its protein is CASSVEPRGGKLFF.

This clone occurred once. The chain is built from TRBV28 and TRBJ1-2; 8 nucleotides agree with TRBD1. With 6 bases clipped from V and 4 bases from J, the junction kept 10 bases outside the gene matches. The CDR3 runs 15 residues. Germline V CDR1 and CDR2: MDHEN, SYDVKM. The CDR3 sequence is CASSPVDRGGYGYTF. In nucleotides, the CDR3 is TGTGCCAGCAGCCCCGTCGACAGGGGTGGCTATGGCTACACCTTC.

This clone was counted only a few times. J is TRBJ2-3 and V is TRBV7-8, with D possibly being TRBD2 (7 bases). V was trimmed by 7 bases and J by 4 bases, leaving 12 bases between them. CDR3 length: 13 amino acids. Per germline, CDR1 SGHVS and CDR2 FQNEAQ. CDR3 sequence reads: CASKEGGADTQYF. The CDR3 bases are TGTGCCAGCAAGGAAGGGGGGGCAGATACGCAGTATTTT.

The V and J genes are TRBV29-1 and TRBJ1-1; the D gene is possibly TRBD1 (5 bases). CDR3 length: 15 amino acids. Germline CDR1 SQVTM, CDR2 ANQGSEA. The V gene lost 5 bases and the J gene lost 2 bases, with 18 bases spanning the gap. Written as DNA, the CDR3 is TGCAGCGTTCATTCCAGGGAGGAATACAACACTGAAGCTTTCTTT. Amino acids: CSVHSREEYNTEAFF.

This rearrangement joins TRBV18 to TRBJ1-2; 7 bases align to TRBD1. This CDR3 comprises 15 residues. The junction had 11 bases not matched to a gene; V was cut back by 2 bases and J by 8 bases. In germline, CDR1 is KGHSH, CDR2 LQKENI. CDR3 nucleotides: TGTGCCAGCTCACCAGACCAACAGGGGCGACGAGGCTACACCTTC. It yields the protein CASSPDQQGRRGYTF.

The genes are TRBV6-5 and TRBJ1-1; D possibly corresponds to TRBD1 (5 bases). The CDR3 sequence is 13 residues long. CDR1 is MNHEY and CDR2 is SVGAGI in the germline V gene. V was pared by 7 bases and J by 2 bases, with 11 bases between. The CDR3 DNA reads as TGTGCCAGCAAGACAGAACTTAACACTGAAGCTTTCTTT. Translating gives CASKTELNTEAFF.

CDR3 DNA sequence: TGTGCCAGTAGTATACAGCCCGGGACAGGGCTCTACGAGCAGTACTTC. It codes for CASSIQPGTGLYEQYF. This chain connects TRBV19 to TRBJ2-7; 9 nucleotides agree with TRBD1. Germline CDR1 LNHDA, CDR2 SQIVND (reference sequence). V gave up 2 bases and J gave up 3 bases; unmatched junction bases: 8. CDR3 length: 16 residues.

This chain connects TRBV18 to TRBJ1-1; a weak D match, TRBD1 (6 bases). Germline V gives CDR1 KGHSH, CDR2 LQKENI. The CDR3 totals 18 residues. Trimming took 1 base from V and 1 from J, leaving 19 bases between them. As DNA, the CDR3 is TGTGCCAGCTCACCACACGCTCCACAGACAGGCGGGAACACTGAAGCTTTCTTT. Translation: CASSPHAPQTGGNTEAFF.

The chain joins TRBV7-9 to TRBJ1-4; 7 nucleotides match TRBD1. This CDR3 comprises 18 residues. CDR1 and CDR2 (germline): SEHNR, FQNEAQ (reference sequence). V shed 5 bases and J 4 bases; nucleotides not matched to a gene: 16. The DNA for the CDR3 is TGTGCCAGCAGCAGATTACTCCCGGGACAGTCGAGTAATGAAAAACTGTTTTTT. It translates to CASSRLLPGQSSNEKLFF.

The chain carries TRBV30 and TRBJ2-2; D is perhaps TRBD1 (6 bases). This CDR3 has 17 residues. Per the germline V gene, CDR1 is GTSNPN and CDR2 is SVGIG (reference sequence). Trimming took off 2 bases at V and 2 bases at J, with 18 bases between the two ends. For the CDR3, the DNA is TGTGCCTGGAGTTTCCGGCGGACAGACGAAAACACCGGGGAGCTGTTTTTT. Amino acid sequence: CAWSFRRTDENTGELFF.

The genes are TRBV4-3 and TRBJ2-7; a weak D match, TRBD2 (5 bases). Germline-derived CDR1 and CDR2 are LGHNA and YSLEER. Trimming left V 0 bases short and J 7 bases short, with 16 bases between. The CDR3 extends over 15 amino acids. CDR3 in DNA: TGCGCCAGCAGCCAAGAACCCCCACCAGGCGGGGAGCAGTACTTC. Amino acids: CASSQEPPPGGEQYF.

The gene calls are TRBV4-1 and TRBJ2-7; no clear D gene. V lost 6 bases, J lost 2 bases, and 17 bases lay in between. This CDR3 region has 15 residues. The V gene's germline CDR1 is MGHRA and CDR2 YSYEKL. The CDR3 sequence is CASRPSAAQPYEQYF. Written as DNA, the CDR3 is TGCGCCAGCAGACCCTCCGCAGCGCAACCCTACGAGCAGTACTTC.

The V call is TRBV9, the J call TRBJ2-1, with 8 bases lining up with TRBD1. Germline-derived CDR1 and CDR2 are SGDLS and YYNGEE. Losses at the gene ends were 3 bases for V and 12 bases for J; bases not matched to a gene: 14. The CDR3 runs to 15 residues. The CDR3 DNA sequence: TGTGCCAGCAGCGGAGGACAGGGTGGTTCAGGGGGGCAGTTCTTC. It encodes CASSGGQGGSGGQFF.

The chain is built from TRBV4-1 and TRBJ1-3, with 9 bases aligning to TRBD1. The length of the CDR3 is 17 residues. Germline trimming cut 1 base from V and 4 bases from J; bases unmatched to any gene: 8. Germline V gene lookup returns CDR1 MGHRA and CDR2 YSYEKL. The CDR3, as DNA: TGCGCCAGCAGCCAAGTCTCGAACAGGGGGCCCGGAAACACCATATATTTT. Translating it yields CASSQVSNRGPGNTIYF.

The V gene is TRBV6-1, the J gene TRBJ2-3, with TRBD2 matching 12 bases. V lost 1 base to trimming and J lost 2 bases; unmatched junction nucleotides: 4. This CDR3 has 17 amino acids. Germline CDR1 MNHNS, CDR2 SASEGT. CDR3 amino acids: CASSEGRLAGVTDTQYF. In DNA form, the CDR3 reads TGTGCCAGCAGTGAAGGTAGACTAGCGGGGGTCACAGATACGCAGTATTTT.